These 19 T cell receptor beta chains originate from one sample sequenced in a study of OX40 agonist ivuxolimab in advanced cancers. The library was made by the immunoSEQ multiplex PCR assay. TCRdb mirrors the immuneACCESS table, restricted to in-frame sequences. Some clones are absent from its copies; in checked studies, under half trace to an unresolved V gene, and the reason for the others is unknown. This sample holds over 45,000 clones; around 89% were observed only once. Of the sample, less than 40% falls within the top ten clones. This material consisted of CD4+ or CD8+ T cells sorted from blood, taken in a trial of the OX40 agonist ivuxolimab. The source of these receptors is an adult with an advanced solid tumor such as melanoma, head and neck, liver or kidney cancer.

The chain joins TRBV1 to TRBJ2-7; the table's D call TRBD2 went unverified against the DNA. TRBV1 is an annotated pseudogene. This CDR3 has 15 residues. In nucleotides, the CDR3 is TGCACCAGCAGCCAAGATAGTATCCCCCCCTACGAGCAGTACTTC. Its translation is CTSSQDSIPPYEQYF.

The rearrangement uses TRBV7-9 and TRBJ2-3; no firm D call. Per germline, CDR1 SEHNR and CDR2 FQNEAQ (reference sequence). The V gene lost 3 bases and the J gene lost 5 bases, with 9 bases spanning the gap. This CDR3 contains 13 residues. The CDR3 is CASSFESRDTQYF. The CDR3 DNA is TGTGCCAGCAGCTTTGAATCTCGAGATACGCAGTATTTT.

V gene TRBV6-4 combines with J gene TRBJ1-1; TRBD1 might be the D (5 bases). The CDR3 is 14 residues long. Deletions cut 3 bases from V and 1 base from J, with 9 bases between. Germline V lookup: CDR1 MRHNA, CDR2 SNTAGT. The CDR3 DNA sequence: TGTGCCAGCAGTGATCTGGGGGAGAACACTGAAGCTTTCTTT. Translation: CASSDLGENTEAFF.

The chain employs TRBV27 and TRBJ1-1; D might be TRBD1 (6 bases). Germline assignment: CDR1 MNHEY and CDR2 SMNVEV (reference sequence). The CDR3 is 12 amino acids. V was trimmed by 4 bases and J by 5 bases, leaving 8 bases between them. The CDR3 DNA reads TGTGCCAGCAGTTCGGGGGCAACTGAAGCTTTCTTT. Its protein is CASSSGATEAFF.

This clone showed up just a few times. The V gene is TRBV11-2, the J gene TRBJ2-7; 7 nucleotides match TRBD1. This CDR3 contains 17 residues. CDR1 is SGHAT, CDR2 FQNNGV, per germline. V dropped 3 bases and J dropped 4; count of bases not matched to a gene: 15. CDR3 in amino acids: CASSFGQATEVFYEQYF. The DNA for the CDR3 is TGTGCCAGCAGCTTCGGACAGGCTACCGAGGTCTTTTACGAGCAGTACTTC.

This chain connects TRBV27 to TRBJ2-7; 7 bases align to TRBD2. Germline CDR1 and CDR2: MNHEY and SMNVEV (reference sequence). The length of the CDR3 is 15 residues. The V gene end was trimmed by 2 bases and the J gene end by 2 bases; junction bases not matched to a gene: 6. The CDR3 sequence is CASSLRGGGAYEQYF. CDR3 DNA sequence: TGTGCCAGCAGTTTAAGGGGTGGGGGGGCCTACGAGCAGTACTTC.

This rearrangement joins TRBV7-9 to TRBJ1-1; D is unresolved. There are 14 residues in the CDR3. Germline loops: CDR1 SEHNR, CDR2 FQNEAQ (reference sequence). V was clipped by 0 bases and J by 4 bases, with 9 bases between them. Here the CDR3 reads CASSLAAGSTEAFF. CDR3 DNA: TGTGCCAGCAGCTTAGCAGCGGGGAGCACTGAAGCTTTCTTT.

The chain couples TRBV9 to TRBJ1-3; no definite D call. In germline, CDR1 is SGDLS, CDR2 YYNGEE. Trimming cost V 5 bases and J 0 bases, with 9 bases left between them. The length of the CDR3 is 14 residues. The CDR3 DNA reads as TGTGCCAGCAGTTCAGACGGCTCTGGAAACACCATATATTTT. Amino acid sequence: CASSSDGSGNTIYF.

This chain links TRBV29-1 with TRBJ1-2; unclear D gene. Germline V gene data show CDR1 as SQVTM and CDR2 as ANQGSEA. CDR3 length: 17 residues. Trimming took 0 bases from V and 5 from J, leaving 22 bases between them. The CDR3 reads CSVEDTVVGAGLYGYTF. CDR3 in DNA: TGCAGCGTTGAAGATACCGTGGTGGGCGCGGGCCTTTATGGCTACACCTTC. Looking up the rest from reference TRBV29-1 and TRBJ1-2 gives the full variable domain: SAVISQKPSRDICQRGTSLTIQCQVDSQVTMMFWYRQQPGQSLTLIATANQGSEATYESGFVIDKFPISRPNLTFSTLTVSNMSPEDSSIYLCSVEDTVVGAGLYGYTFGSGTRLTVV.

This rearrangement joins TRBV7-9 to TRBJ2-7, with D possibly matching TRBD1 (6 bases). The V gene lost 5 bases and the J gene lost 0 bases, with 14 bases spanning the gap. The CDR3 is 15 amino acids. Germline CDR1 and CDR2: SEHNR and FQNEAQ (reference sequence). Here the CDR3 DNA reads TGTGCCAGCAGCGCACCCGGGACACTCTCCTACGAGCAGTACTTC. The encoded protein is CASSAPGTLSYEQYF.

The rearrangement joins TRBV7-9 to TRBJ2-3, with no clear D. Germline V gene data show CDR1 as SEHNR and CDR2 as FQNEAQ (reference sequence). The ends were cut back, 6 bases at V and 2 bases at J, with 15 bases in the middle. The CDR3 contains 15 residues. The chain's CDR3 is CASSGPRGLTDTQYF. CDR3 in DNA: TGTGCCAGCAGTGGCCCACGCGGCCTCACAGATACGCAGTATTTT.

The rearrangement uses TRBV25-1 and TRBJ1-6; D unresolved. This CDR3 has 17 amino acids. CDR1 and CDR2 (germline): MGHDK, SYGVNS. The germline V and J ends were trimmed by 6 bases and 6 bases, with 21 bases remaining between them. In DNA, the CDR3 is TGTGCCAGCAGCCCGGACGGAGCCCAATACCTTAATTCACCCCTCCACTTT. It encodes CASSPDGAQYLNSPLHF.

The chain is built from TRBV27 and TRBJ2-4; D gene ambiguous. This CDR3 spans 12 amino acids. The V gene lost 5 bases and the J gene lost 6 bases, with 8 bases spanning the gap. The germline V gene encodes CDR1 MNHEY and CDR2 SMNVEV (reference sequence). CDR3 sequence: CASSPPGNIQYF. The CDR3 nucleotides read TGTGCCAGCAGTCCACCAGGAAACATTCAGTACTTC.

CDR3 sequence (DNA): TGTGCCATCAGGCAGGCCAGAGAGCAGTACTTC. It codes for CAIRQAREQYF. The chain combines TRBV10-3 with TRBJ2-7; D is uncertain. The CDR3 covers 11 residues. V dropped 6 bases and J dropped 7 bases, with 10 bases sitting between them. Germline V lookup: CDR1 ENHRY, CDR2 SYGVKD.

The chain uses TRBV2 and TRBJ2-3, with D uncertain. The V gene's germline CDR1 is SNHLY and CDR2 FYNNEI. V was clipped by 5 bases and J by 3 bases, with 9 bases between them. The CDR3 has 13 amino acids. In nucleotides, the CDR3 is TGTGCCAGCAGTAATCCACAGACAGATACGCAGTATTTT. Translation: CASSNPQTDTQYF.

This clone was counted a single time. The chain uses TRBV12-5 and TRBJ1-2; 7 positions match TRBD1. There are 14 residues in the CDR3. The V gene end was trimmed by 6 bases and the J gene end by 4 bases; junction bases not matched to a gene: 8. Germline-derived CDR1 and CDR2 are LGHNT and FRNRAP. The DNA of the CDR3 is TGTGCTAGTGGAGGACAGGCCGGGGGCTATGGCTACACCTTC. This encodes CASGGQAGGYGYTF.

The CDR3 nucleotides read TGTGCCAGCAACTTTCGGGGAGGGGAGACCCAGTACTTC. This gives the protein CASNFRGGETQYF. The rearrangement links TRBV2 to TRBJ2-5; TRBD2 agrees at 7 bases. The CDR3 is 13 residues long. Germline trimming cut 7 bases from V and 5 bases from J; bases unmatched to any gene: 7. Germline values: CDR1 SNHLY, CDR2 FYNNEI. The full variable domain, its missing parts supplied by reference TRBV2 and TRBJ2-5, is EPEVTQTPSHQVTQMGQEVILRCVPISNHLYFYWYRQILGQKVEFLVSFYNNEISEKSEIFDDQFSVERPDGSNFTLKIRSTKLEDSAMYFCASNFRGGETQYFGPGTRLLVL.

The V and J genes are TRBV19 and TRBJ2-7, with a tentative D call TRBD1 (6 bases). The length of the CDR3 is 15 residues. V gave up 1 base and J gave up 3 bases, with 13 bases separating them. Looked up from germline, CDR1 is LNHDA and CDR2 is SQIVND (reference sequence). The CDR3 DNA follows: TGTGCCAGTAGTATAGGAGGGGGACACGACTACGAGCAGTACTTC. Residues: CASSIGGGHDYEQYF.

The count of this clone is one. The V call is TRBV7-9, the J call TRBJ1-4, with D unclear. The V gene lost 1 base and the J gene lost 4 bases, with 4 bases spanning the gap. This CDR3 has 13 amino acids. Per germline, CDR1 SEHNR and CDR2 FQNEAQ (reference sequence). CDR3 region: CASSLEDNEKLFF. The CDR3 DNA is TGTGCCAGCAGCTTAGAGGATAATGAAAAACTGTTTTTT. The full variable domain, in which reference TRBV7-9 and TRBJ1-4 provide the parts outside the CDR3, is DTGVSQNPRHKITKRGQNVTFRCDPISEHNRLYWYRQTLGQGPEFLTYFQNEAQLEKSRLLSDRFSAERPKGSFSTLEIQRTEQGDSAMYLCASSLEDNEKLFFGSGTQLSVL.